This T cell receptor beta chain appears in the sequencing data of a study of T cells expressing NK-cell markers. TCRdb re-called the 5' RACE reads and catalogs CDR3 proteins one per entry, DNA excluded. This sample carries approximately 550,000 distinct CDR3 sequences, with 3% to 4.5% going to the ten biggest clones. The TCR originated in a young man in good health. Material: blood T cells: a sorted CD56 or NKG2C T cell subset, CD4+ or CD8+ T cells, or bulk PBMC T cells (not recorded which).

The CDR3 reads CASSLTRDQPQHF. The chain is built from TRBV7-9 and TRBJ1-5; TCRdb designates TRBD1, a call that cannot be tested without DNA. Germline CDR1 is SEHNR and CDR2 is FQNEAQ (reference sequence). The CDR3 is made up of 13 amino acids.